These 19 T cell receptor beta chains were sequenced from one sample in a study of blood T cells in healthy people across ages. PCR was performed a second time for about 7 to 12 cycles using a sample-barcoded 5' primer and a J-beta primer mix. TCRdb called the 5' RACE reads again in MiXCR, with one record for every CDR3 protein. The table has around 280,000 distinct CDR3 sequences, roughly 26% seen once. Sequencing input: blood. The source is a woman between 65 and 79 years old in good health.

V gene TRBV7-9 combines with J gene TRBJ1-1; a possible D gene is TRBD1 (5 bases). Germline V gene lookup returns CDR1 SEHNR and CDR2 FQNEAQ (reference sequence). The CDR3 spans 13 residues. V lost 5 bases and J lost 0, with 7 bases in between. CDR3 sequence: CASSETVNTEAFF. The CDR3 coding sequence is TGTGCCAGCAGCGAGACAGTGAACACTGAAGCTTTCTTT.

The rearrangement links TRBV6-6 to TRBJ2-5; D call uncertain. Germline CDR1 reads MNHNY; CDR2 reads SVGAGI (reference sequence). This CDR3 spans 14 amino acids. V was shortened by 7 bases and J by 11 bases, with 23 bases between the two germline ends. The CDR3 nucleotides read TGTGCCAGCACCCTCCTAGGCGACCTCTACGGGCAGTACTTC. The encoded protein is CASTLLGDLYGQYF.

The V and J genes are TRBV12-3 or TRBV12-4 and TRBJ1-2; 7 bases map to TRBD1. CDR3 length: 14 residues. V gave up 5 bases and J gave up 8 bases; unmatched junction bases: 11. The CDR3 protein is CASSRAGGDAGYTF. DNA for the CDR3: TGTGCCAGCAGTAGGGCAGGGGGAGACGCCGGCTACACCTTC.

The V gene is TRBV20-1, the J gene TRBJ2-1; maybe TRBD1 (6 bases). The CDR3 has 14 residues. From germline, CDR1 is DFQATT and CDR2 SNEGSKA (reference sequence). V lost 4 bases and J 4 bases, leaving 14 bases between the germline ends. CDR3: CSATQGRQYNEQFF. The CDR3 nucleotides are TGCAGTGCTACACAGGGACGTCAATACAATGAGCAGTTCTTC.

The chain is built from TRBV28 and TRBJ1-2; D is perhaps TRBD1 (5 bases). Germline V CDR1 and CDR2: MDHEN, SYDVKM. The CDR3 is 13 amino acids. V was pared by 6 bases and J by 6 bases, with 14 bases between. CDR3 in amino acids: CASSSPGVDGYTF. CDR3 nucleotides: TGTGCCAGCAGCTCCCCGGGGGTGGATGGCTACACCTTC.

The V gene is TRBV29-1, the J gene TRBJ2-1, with a tentative D call TRBD1 (5 bases). Germline V gives CDR1 SQVTM, CDR2 ANQGSEA. This CDR3 region has 15 residues. Deletions cut 2 bases from V and 0 bases from J, with 11 bases between. The CDR3 sequence is CSVEPQEFSYNEQFF. CDR3 DNA sequence: TGCAGCGTTGAACCACAGGAGTTCTCCTACAATGAGCAGTTCTTC.

This clonotype was counted ten times or more. The chain recombines TRBV7-2 with TRBJ2-1, with D possibly TRBD2 on 6 matching bases. V dropped 7 bases and J dropped 0 bases, with 13 bases sitting between them. Germline CDR1 and CDR2: SGHTA and FQGNSA. The CDR3 runs 15 residues. The chain's CDR3 is CASTESGYSYNEQFF. The CDR3 DNA reads TGTGCCAGCACCGAGAGCGGGTACTCCTACAATGAGCAGTTCTTC.

This clonotype was observed a handful of times. The rearrangement links TRBV20-1 to TRBJ1-1; D is perhaps TRBD1 (5 bases). Trimming stripped 3 bases from V and 3 bases from J, with 8 bases between. There are 12 residues in the CDR3. Germline lookup yields CDR1 DFQATT and CDR2 SNEGSKA (reference sequence). The CDR3 sequence: CSARGRDTEAFF. For the CDR3, the DNA is TGCAGTGCTAGGGGCAGGGACACTGAAGCTTTCTTT.

This clonotype came up a few times. The gene calls are TRBV12-3 or TRBV12-4 and TRBJ2-3; D may be TRBD1 (5 bases). V shed 2 bases and J shed 6 bases, with 9 bases lying between them. The CDR3 has 13 amino acids. The CDR3 is CASSLMGRDTQYF. DNA for the CDR3: TGTGCCAGCAGTTTAATGGGGCGGGATACGCAGTATTTT.

The rearrangement uses TRBV7-6 and TRBJ2-5, with D possibly being TRBD1 (6 bases). CDR3 length: 15 residues. CDR1 is SGHVS and CDR2 is FNYEAQ in the germline V gene. Trimming left V 4 bases short and J 0 bases short, with 12 bases between. In nucleotides, the CDR3 is TGTGCCAGCAGCTGGAAAGGACAGTACCAAGAGACCCAGTACTTC. Protein product: CASSWKGQYQETQYF.

The chain employs TRBV11-1 and TRBJ2-3, with 9 nucleotides matching TRBD2. Looked up from germline, CDR1 is SGHAT and CDR2 is FQDESV (reference sequence). Germline trimming cut 1 base from V and 4 bases from J; bases unmatched to any gene: 6. This CDR3 is 16 amino acids long. CDR3 DNA sequence: TGTGCCAGCAGCTTAGGAGTAAAGCGGGAGGCAGATACGCAGTATTTT. Its protein is CASSLGVKREADTQYF.

The J gene is TRBJ2-2, the V gene TRBV14; unclear D gene. The length of the CDR3 is 12 residues. Trimming shortened V by 5 bases and J by 7 bases, and 8 bases separated the two germline ends. Germline V CDR1 and CDR2: SGHDN, FVKESK. CDR3 in amino acids: CASSFNVGELFF. CDR3 coding DNA: TGTGCCAGCAGCTTCAACGTCGGGGAGCTGTTTTTT.

V usage is TRBV4-2 and J usage is TRBJ2-2; 7 bases agree with TRBD1. This CDR3 contains 16 residues. Germline V lookup: CDR1 LGHNA, CDR2 YNFKEQ. V shed 1 base and J 1 base; nucleotides not matched to a gene: 3. CDR3 coding DNA: TGTGCCAGCAGCCAAGTGGGGACAGAGAACACCGGGGAGCTGTTTTTT. This encodes CASSQVGTENTGELFF.

This clonotype was counted only a few times. The V and J genes are TRBV29-1 and TRBJ1-2; possible D gene TRBD1, 6 bases. This CDR3 region has 15 residues. CDR1 and CDR2 (germline): SQVTM, ANQGSEA. V lost 4 bases, J lost 6 bases, and 21 bases lay in between. CDR3 DNA sequence: TGCAGCGTTGGAATGGCGGGGGCACGTAATGATGGCTACACCTTC. Its translation: CSVGMAGARNDGYTF. The full variable domain, rest sourced from reference TRBV29-1 and TRBJ1-2, is SAVISQKPSRDICQRGTSLTIQCQVDSQVTMMFWYRQQPGQSLTLIATANQGSEATYESGFVIDKFPISRPNLTFSTLTVSNMSPEDSSIYLCSVGMAGARNDGYTFGSGTRLTVV.

The table lists this clonotype with a few counts. The rearrangement links TRBV7-8 to TRBJ2-3; D is unclear. CDR3 length: 12 amino acids. Germline V gives CDR1 SGHVS, CDR2 FQNEAQ. Between the trimmed V and J ends, which lost 5 bases and 7 bases, there was a span of 10 bases. The CDR3 here is CASSPPRNTQYF. For the CDR3, the DNA is TGTGCCAGCAGCCCTCCCCGGAATACGCAGTATTTT.

This clonotype was observed many times. The rearrangement uses TRBV7-9 and TRBJ1-4, with D maybe TRBD1 (6 bases). This CDR3 is built from 15 residues. The V gene lost 2 bases and the J gene lost 7 bases, with 14 bases spanning the gap. CDR1 is SEHNR, CDR2 FQNEAQ, per germline (reference sequence). The CDR3 DNA sequence: TGTGCCAGCAGCTTACTGCGGGGGCGTTCTGAAAAACTGTTTTTT. This encodes CASSLLRGRSEKLFF.

The chain couples TRBV21-1 to TRBJ2-2; TRBD2 is the table's D call, not checked against the DNA. TRBV21-1 is deemed a pseudogene. The CDR3 loop spans 15 amino acids. CDR3 sequence reads: CARRTSGRNTGELFF. The CDR3 nucleotides read TGTGCCAGGAGGACTAGCGGGAGGAACACCGGGGAGCTGTTTTTT.

This clonotype was recorded a few times. The rearrangement uses TRBV7-9 and TRBJ1-4; 8 bases agree with TRBD1. CDR3 length equals 13 residues. The germline V gene encodes CDR1 SEHNR and CDR2 FQNEAQ (reference sequence). V shed 3 bases and J 8 bases; nucleotides not matched to a gene: 2. CDR3 DNA sequence: TGTGCCAGCAGCTTTCGGACAGGGGAAAAACTGTTTTTT. The encoded protein is CASSFRTGEKLFF.

The sample holds a few counts of this clonotype. The J gene is TRBJ2-5, the V gene TRBV7-9; D ambiguous. The CDR3 covers 15 residues. Germline assignment: CDR1 SEHNR and CDR2 FQNEAQ (reference sequence). V lost 0 bases and J lost 5, with 13 bases in between. CDR3 sequence reads: CASSLAGAAAETQYF. CDR3 coding DNA: TGTGCCAGCAGCTTAGCGGGTGCCGCGGCTGAGACCCAGTACTTC.